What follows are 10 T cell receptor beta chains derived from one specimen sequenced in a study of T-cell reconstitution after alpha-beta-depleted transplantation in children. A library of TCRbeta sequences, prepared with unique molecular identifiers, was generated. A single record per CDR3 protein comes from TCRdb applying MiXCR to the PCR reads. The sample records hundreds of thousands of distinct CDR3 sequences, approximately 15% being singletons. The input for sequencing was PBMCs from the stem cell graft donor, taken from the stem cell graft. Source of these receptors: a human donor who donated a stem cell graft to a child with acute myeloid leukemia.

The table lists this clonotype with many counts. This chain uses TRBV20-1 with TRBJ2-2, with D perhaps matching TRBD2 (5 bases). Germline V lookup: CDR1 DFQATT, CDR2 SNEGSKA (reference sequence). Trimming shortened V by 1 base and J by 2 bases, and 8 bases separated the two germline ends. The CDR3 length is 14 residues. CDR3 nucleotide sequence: TGCAGTGCTAGAGGAGGGATTAACACCGGGGAGCTGTTTTTT. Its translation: CSARGGINTGELFF.

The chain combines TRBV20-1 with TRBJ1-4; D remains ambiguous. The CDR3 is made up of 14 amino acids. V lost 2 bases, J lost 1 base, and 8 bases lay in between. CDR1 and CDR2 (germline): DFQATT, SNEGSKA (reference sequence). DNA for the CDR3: TGCAGTGCTAGAATCCGGGAAACTAATGAAAAACTGTTTTTT. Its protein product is CSARIRETNEKLFF.

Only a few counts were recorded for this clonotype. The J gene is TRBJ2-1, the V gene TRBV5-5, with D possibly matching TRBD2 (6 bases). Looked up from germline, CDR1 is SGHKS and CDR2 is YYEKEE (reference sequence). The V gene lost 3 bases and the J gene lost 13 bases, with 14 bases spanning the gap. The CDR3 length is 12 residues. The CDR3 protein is CASSSPEGLQFF. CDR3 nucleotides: TGTGCCAGCAGCTCCCCCGAGGGACTCCAGTTCTTC.

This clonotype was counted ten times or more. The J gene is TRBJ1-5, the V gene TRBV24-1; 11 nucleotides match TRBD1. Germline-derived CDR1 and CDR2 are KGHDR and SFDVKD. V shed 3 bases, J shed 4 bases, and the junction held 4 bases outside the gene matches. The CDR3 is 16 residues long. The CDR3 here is CATSDGTGGRNQPQHF. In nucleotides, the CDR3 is TGTGCCACCAGTGATGGGACAGGGGGTAGGAATCAGCCCCAGCATTTT.

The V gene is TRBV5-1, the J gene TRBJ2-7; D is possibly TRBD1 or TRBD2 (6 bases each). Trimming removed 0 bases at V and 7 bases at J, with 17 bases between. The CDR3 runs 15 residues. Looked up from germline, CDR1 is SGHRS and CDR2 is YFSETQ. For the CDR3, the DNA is TGCGCCAGCAGCTTGGAAGGCCCGGGGGCGGGAGAGCAGTACGTC. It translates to CASSLEGPGAGEQYV.

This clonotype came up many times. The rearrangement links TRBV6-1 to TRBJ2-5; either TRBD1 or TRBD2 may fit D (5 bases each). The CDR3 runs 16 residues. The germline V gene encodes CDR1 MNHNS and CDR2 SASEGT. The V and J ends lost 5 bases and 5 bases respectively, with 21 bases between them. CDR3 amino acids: CASSKDGTPLGETQYF. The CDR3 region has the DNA TGTGCCAGCAGTAAGGACGGGACCCCCTTGGGGGAGACCCAGTACTTC.

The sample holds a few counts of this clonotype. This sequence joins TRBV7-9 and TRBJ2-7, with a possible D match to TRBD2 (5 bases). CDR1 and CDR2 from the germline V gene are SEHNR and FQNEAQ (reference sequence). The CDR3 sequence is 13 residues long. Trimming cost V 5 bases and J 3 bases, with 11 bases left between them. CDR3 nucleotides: TGTGCCAGCAGCCAATGGGGAGACTACGAGCAGTACGTC. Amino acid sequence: CASSQWGDYEQYV.

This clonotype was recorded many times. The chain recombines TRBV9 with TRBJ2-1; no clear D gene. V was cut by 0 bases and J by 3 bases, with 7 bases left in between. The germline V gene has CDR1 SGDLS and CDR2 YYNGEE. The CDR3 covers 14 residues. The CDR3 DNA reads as TGTGCCAGCAGCGTAGGCGGAAACTACAATGAGCAGTTCTTC. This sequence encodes CASSVGGNYNEQFF.

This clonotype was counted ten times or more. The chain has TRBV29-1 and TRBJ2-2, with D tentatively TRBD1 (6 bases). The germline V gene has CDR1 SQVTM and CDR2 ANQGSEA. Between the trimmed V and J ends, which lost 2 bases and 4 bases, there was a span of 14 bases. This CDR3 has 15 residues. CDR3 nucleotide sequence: TGCAGCGTTGAAAAACAGGGCCGAGGCACCGGGGAGCTGTTTTTT. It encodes CSVEKQGRGTGELFF.

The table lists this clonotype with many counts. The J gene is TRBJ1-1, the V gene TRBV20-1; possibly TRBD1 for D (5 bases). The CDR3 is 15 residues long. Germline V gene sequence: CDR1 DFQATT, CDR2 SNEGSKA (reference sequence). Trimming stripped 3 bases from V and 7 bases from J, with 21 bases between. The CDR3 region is CSASWRTPDLGEAFF. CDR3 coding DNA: TGCAGTGCTAGTTGGAGGACACCCGATTTGGGTGAAGCTTTCTTT.